The 6 T cell receptor beta chains given below trace back to one sample, sequenced in a study of CD8 T cells in Susac syndrome. Random hexamers primed reverse transcription of about 0.45 to 1 ug RNA. TCRdb re-called the immunoSEQ multiplex PCR reads through MiXCR, storing one row per CDR3 protein. The sample carries more than 95,000 distinct CDR3 sequences, roughly 93% recorded once. Source material: CD8+ T cells from PBMCs. The source of these receptors is a human donor with multiple sclerosis.

This clonotype was observed a handful of times. This sequence joins TRBV2 and TRBJ1-2; D not resolved. The CDR3 totals 10 residues. The germline V gene encodes CDR1 SNHLY and CDR2 FYNNEI. Trimming removed 6 bases from V and 3 bases from J, with 2 bases in between. CDR3 amino acids: CASRDYGYTF. In DNA, the CDR3 is TGTGCCAGCAGAGACTATGGCTACACCTTC. Full variable domain (outside the CDR3, taken from reference TRBV2 and TRBJ1-2): EPEVTQTPSHQVTQMGQEVILRCVPISNHLYFYWYRQILGQKVEFLVSFYNNEISEKSEIFDDQFSVERPDGSNFTLKIRSTKLEDSAMYFCASRDYGYTFGSGTRLTVV.

The chain is built from TRBV11-2 and TRBJ1-1; D call uncertain. The CDR3 loop spans 13 amino acids. V lost 3 bases and J lost 4, with 9 bases in between. Germline-derived CDR1 and CDR2 are SGHAT and FQNNGV. CDR3 in amino acids: CASSFHPFTEAFF. The DNA of the CDR3 is TGTGCCAGCAGCTTCCACCCCTTCACTGAAGCTTTCTTT.

The chain recombines TRBV5-6 with TRBJ2-1; D unclear. Trimming removed 2 bases at V and 5 bases at J, with 14 bases between. Germline lookup yields CDR1 SGHDT and CDR2 YYEEEE. This CDR3 region has 15 residues. CDR3 nucleotides: TGTGCCAGCAGCTTATCCGCCCTCCGCGACAATGAGCAGTTCTTC. It translates to CASSLSALRDNEQFF.

The chain combines TRBV7-9 with TRBJ1-3, with D possibly being TRBD1 (5 bases). The CDR3 runs to 15 residues. Trimming shortened V by 2 bases and J by 4 bases, and 12 bases separated the two germline ends. The V gene's germline CDR1 is SEHNR and CDR2 FQNEAQ (reference sequence). This chain's CDR3 is CASSLLRGAGNTIYF. In DNA, the CDR3 is TGTGCCAGCAGCTTACTCCGAGGGGCGGGAAACACCATATATTTT.

The CDR3 is CASSRGINEQFF. CDR3 coding DNA: TGTGCCAGCAGCCGAGGGATTAATGAGCAGTTCTTC. V usage is TRBV7-9 and J usage is TRBJ2-1; a possible D gene is TRBD2 (5 bases). Trimming shortened V by 5 bases and J by 7 bases, and 9 bases separated the two germline ends. This CDR3 spans 12 amino acids. CDR1 and CDR2 (germline): SEHNR, FQNEAQ (reference sequence).

The chain couples TRBV2 to TRBJ1-1; D might be TRBD1 (6 bases). The length of the CDR3 is 16 residues. V was trimmed by 6 bases and J by 0 bases, leaving 17 bases between them. Germline lookup yields CDR1 SNHLY and CDR2 FYNNEI. This chain's CDR3 is CASSSTGYTMNTEAFF. The DNA for the CDR3 is TGTGCCAGCAGCAGTACAGGGTACACTATGAACACTGAAGCTTTCTTT. The whole variable domain, remainder taken from reference TRBV2 and TRBJ1-1, is EPEVTQTPSHQVTQMGQEVILRCVPISNHLYFYWYRQILGQKVEFLVSFYNNEISEKSEIFDDQFSVERPDGSNFTLKIRSTKLEDSAMYFCASSSTGYTMNTEAFFGQGTRLTVV.